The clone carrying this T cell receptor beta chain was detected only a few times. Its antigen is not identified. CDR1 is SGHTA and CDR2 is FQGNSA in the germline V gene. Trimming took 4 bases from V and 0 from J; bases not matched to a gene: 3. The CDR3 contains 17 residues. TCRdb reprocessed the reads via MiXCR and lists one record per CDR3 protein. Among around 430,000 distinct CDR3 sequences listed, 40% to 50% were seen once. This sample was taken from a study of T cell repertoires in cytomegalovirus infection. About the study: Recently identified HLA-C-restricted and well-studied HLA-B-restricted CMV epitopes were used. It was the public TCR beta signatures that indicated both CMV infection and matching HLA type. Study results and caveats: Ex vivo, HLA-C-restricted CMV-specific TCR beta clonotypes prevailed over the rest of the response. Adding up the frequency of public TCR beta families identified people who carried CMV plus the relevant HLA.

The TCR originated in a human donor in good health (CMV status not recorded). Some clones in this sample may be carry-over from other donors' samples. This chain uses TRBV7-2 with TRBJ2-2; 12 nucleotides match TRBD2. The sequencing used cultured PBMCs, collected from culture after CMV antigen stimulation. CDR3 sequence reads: CASSWRTSGTNTGELFF. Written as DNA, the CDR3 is TGTGCCAGCAGCTGGCGGACTAGCGGGACGAACACCGGGGAGCTGTTTTTT.